This T cell receptor (beta chain) emerged from a study of cytomegalovirus exposure and HLA in healthy donors. Study-wide results and caveats: For most subjects, TCR beta sequences were reported to predict HLA-A and HLA-B alleles with accuracy.

60 Vbeta and 13 Jbeta primers were used in PCR. Data came from immunoSEQ multiplex PCR; TCRdb stores just in-frame clones and leaves some out. The table has some 160,000 clones, approximately 80% seen once. Note on this clone: Its antigen is as yet unknown.

CDR1 and CDR2 from the germline V gene are SGHVS and FQNEAQ. With V trimmed by 8 bases and J by 1 base, 4 bases remained unmatched. CDR3 length: 13 amino acids. Whereas donors were nominally healthy upon sampling, unrecorded immune exposures were probable. The source material was PBMCs. V usage is TRBV7-8 and J usage is TRBJ1-1; 7 nucleotides line up with TRBD1. The clonotype comes from a male donor in good health and CMV-seropositive. The CDR3 DNA follows: TGTGCCAGCGGGACAGAGAGGAACACTGAAGCTTTCTTT. Protein: CASGTERNTEAFF.